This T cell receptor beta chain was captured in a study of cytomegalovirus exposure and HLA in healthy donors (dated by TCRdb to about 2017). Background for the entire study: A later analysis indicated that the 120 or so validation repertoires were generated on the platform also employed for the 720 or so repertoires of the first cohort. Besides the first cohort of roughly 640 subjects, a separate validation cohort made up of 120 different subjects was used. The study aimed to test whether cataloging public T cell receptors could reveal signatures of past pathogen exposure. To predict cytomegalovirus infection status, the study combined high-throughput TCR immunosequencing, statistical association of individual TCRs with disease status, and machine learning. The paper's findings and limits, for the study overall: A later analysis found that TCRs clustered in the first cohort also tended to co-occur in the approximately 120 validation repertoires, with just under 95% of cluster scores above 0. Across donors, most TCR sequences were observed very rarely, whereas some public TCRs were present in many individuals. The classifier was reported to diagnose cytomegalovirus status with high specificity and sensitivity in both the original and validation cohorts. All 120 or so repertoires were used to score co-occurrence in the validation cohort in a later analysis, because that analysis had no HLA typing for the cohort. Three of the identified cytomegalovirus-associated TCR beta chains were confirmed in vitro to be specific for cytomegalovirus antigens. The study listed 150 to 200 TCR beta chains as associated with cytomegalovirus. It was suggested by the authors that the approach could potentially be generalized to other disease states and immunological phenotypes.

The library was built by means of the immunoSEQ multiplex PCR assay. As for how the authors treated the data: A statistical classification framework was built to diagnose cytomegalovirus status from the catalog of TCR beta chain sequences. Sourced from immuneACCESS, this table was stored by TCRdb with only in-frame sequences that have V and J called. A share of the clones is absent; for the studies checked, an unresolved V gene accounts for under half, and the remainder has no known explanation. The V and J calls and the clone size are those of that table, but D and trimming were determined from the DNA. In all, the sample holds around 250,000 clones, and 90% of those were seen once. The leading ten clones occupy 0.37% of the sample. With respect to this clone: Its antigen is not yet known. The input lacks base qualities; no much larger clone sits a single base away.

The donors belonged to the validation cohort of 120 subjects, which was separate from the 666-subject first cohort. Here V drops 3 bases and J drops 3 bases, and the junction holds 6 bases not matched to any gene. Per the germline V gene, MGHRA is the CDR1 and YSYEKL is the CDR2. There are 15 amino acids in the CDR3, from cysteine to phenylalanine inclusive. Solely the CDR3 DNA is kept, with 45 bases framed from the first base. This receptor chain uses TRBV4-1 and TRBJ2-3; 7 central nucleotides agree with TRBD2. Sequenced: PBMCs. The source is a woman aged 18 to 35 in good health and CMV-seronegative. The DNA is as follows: TGCGCCAGCAGCCATCCGGGCGGGGGAACAGATACGCAGTATTTT. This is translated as CASSHPGGGTDTQYF.